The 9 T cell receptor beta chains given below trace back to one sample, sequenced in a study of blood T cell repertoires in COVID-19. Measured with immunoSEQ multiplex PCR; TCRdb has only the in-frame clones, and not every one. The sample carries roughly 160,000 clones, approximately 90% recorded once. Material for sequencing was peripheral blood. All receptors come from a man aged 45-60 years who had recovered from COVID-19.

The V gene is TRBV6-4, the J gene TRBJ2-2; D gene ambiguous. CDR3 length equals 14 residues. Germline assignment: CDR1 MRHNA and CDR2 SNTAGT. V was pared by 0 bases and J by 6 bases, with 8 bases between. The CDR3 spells CASSDSLRAGELFF. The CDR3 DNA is TGTGCCAGCAGTGACTCACTGCGAGCCGGGGAGCTGTTTTTT.

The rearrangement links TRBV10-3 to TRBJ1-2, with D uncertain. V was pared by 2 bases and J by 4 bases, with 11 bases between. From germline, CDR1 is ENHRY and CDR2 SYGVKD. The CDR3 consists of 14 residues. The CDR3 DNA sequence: TGTGCCATCAGTGAGGGAACAGCCTTCTATGGCTACACCTTC. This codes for CAISEGTAFYGYTF.

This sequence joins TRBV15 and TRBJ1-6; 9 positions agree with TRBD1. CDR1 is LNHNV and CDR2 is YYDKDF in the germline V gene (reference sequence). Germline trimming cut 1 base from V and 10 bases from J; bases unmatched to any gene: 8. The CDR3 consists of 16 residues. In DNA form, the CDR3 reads TGTGCCACCAGCAGAGCCCCTACAGGGGGCGGATCACCCCTCCACTTT. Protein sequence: CATSRAPTGGGSPLHF.

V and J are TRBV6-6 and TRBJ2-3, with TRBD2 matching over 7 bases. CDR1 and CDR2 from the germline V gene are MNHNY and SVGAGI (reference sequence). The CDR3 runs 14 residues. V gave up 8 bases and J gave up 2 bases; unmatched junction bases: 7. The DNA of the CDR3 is TGTGCCAGCCGGGGGGAGGGACCCACAGATACGCAGTATTTT. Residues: CASRGEGPTDTQYF.

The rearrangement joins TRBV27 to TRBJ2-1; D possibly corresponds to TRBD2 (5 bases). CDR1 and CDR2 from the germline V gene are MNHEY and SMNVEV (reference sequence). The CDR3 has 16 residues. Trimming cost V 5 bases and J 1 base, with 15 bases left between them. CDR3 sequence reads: CASSPRGGSSYNEQFF. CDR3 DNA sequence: TGTGCCAGCAGTCCCCGGGGTGGAAGTTCCTACAATGAGCAGTTCTTC.

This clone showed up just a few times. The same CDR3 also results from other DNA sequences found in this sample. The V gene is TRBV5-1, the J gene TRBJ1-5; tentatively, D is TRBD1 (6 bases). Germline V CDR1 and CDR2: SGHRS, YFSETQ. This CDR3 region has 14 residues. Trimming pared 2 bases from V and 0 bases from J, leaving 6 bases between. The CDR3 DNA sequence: TGCGCCAGCAGCTTAGGGGGTAGCAATCAGCCCCAGCATTTT. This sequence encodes CASSLGGSNQPQHF.

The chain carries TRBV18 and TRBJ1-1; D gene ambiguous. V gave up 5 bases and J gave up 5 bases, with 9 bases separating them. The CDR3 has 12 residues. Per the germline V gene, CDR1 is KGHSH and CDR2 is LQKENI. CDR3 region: CASSVRSTEAFF. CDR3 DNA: TGTGCCAGCTCAGTGAGGAGTACTGAAGCTTTCTTT.

The CDR3 protein is CATSDNDRAYGYTF. The CDR3 DNA follows: TGTGCCACCAGTGATAATGACAGGGCCTATGGCTACACCTTC. The chain joins TRBV24-1 to TRBJ1-2; 7 bases align to TRBD1. Germline trimming cut 3 bases from V and 4 bases from J; bases unmatched to any gene: 4. Per germline, CDR1 KGHDR and CDR2 SFDVKD. The CDR3 runs 14 residues.

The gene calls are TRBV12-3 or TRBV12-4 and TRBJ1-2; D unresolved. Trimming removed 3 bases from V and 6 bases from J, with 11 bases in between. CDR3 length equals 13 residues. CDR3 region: CASSLGFRDGYTF. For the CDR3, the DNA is TGTGCCAGCAGTTTGGGCTTCCGCGATGGCTACACCTTC.